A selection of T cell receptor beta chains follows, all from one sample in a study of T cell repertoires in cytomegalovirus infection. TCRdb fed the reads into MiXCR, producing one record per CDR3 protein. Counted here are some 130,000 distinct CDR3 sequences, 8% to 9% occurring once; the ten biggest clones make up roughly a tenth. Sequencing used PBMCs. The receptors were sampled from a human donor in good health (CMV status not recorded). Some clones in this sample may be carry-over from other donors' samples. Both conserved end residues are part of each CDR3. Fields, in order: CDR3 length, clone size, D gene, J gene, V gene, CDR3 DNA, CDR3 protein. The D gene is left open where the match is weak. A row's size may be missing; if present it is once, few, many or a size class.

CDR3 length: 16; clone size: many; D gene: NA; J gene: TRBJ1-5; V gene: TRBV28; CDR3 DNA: TGTGCCAGCAGCTCAAGCCAGGGTATTAGCAATCAGCCCCAGCATTTT; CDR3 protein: CASSSSQGISNQPQHF
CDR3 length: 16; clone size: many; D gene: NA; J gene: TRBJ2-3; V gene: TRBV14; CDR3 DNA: TGTGCCAGCAGCAGGACCGGGACAAAACGCACAGATACGCAGTATTTT; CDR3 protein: CASSRTGTKRTDTQYF
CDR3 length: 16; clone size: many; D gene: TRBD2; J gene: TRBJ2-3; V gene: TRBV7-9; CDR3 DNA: TGTGCCAGCAGCTCCTCTAGCGGGGGTCAAGTAGCTACGCAGTATTTT; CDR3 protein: CASSSSSGGQVATQYF
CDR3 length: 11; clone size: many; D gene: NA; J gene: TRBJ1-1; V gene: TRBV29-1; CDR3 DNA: TGCGCCGGCCAGCAGAACACTGAAGCTTTCTTT; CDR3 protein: CAGQQNTEAFF
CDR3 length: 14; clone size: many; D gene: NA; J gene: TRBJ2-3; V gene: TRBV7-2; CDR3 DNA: TGTGCCAGCAGCCTCGGACAGAGCACAGATACGCAGTATTTT; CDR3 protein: CASSLGQSTDTQYF
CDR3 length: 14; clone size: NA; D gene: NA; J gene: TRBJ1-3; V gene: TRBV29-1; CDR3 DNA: TGCAGCGCACAACGGAACCTGGGTGGAAACACCATATATTTT; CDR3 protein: CSAQRNLGGNTIYF
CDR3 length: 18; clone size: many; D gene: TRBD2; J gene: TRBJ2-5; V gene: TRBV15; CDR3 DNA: TGTGCCACCAGCAGAGATCGGGTTAGCGGGGGAAATTCGAAGACCCAGTACTTC; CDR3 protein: CATSRDRVSGGNSKTQYF
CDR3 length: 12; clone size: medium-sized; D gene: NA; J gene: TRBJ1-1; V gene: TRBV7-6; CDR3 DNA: TGTGCCAGCAGCGGGCAGAACACTGAAGCTTTCTTT; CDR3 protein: CASSGQNTEAFF
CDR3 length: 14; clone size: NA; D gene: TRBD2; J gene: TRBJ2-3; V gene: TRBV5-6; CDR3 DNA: TGTGCCAGCAGCCCTGGACTAGCAACAGATACGCAGTATTTT; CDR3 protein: CASSPGLATDTQYF
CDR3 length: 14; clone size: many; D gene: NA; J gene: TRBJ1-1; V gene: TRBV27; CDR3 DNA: TGTGCCAGCAGTTTGAGGGGGACGAACACTGAAGCTTTCTTT; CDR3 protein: CASSLRGTNTEAFF
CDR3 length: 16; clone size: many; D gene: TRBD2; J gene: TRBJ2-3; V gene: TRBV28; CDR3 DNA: TGTGCCAGCAGTTTGGGGGGACTAGGGATCACAGATACGCAGTATTTT; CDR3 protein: CASSLGGLGITDTQYF
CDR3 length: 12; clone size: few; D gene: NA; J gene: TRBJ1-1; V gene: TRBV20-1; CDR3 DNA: TGCAGCGCTATTTCCGGACTTGCTGAAGCTTTCTTT; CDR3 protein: CSAISGLAEAFF
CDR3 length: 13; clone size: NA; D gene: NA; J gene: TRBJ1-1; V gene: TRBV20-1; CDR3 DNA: TGCAGTGCTAGAAGGGATATGAACACTGAAGCTTTCTTT; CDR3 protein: CSARRDMNTEAFF
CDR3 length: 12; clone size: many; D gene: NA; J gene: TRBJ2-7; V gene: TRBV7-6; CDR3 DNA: TGTGCCAGCAGCTTAGTTCCCGCCGAGCAGTACTTC; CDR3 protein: CASSLVPAEQYF
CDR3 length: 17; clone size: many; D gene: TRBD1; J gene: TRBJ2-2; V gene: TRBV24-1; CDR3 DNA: TGTGCCACCAGTGATCTGACAGGGGGCCCGAACACCGGGGAGCTGTTTTTT; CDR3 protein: CATSDLTGGPNTGELFF
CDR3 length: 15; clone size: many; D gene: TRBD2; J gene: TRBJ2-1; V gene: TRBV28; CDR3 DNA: TGTGCCAGCAGTTTAGCGGGGGGTCCCCTGAATGAGCAGTTCTTC; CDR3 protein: CASSLAGGPLNEQFF
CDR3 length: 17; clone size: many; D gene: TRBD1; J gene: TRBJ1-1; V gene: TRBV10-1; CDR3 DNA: TGCGCCAGCAGTGTCGGCCCCCCGGGGACAGAGAACACTGAAGCTTTCTTT; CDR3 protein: CASSVGPPGTENTEAFF
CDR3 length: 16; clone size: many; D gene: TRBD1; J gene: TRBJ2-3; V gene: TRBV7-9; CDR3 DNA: TGTGCCAGCAGCCCCCTAGGGACAGCGATCACAGATACGCAGTATTTT; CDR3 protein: CASSPLGTAITDTQYF
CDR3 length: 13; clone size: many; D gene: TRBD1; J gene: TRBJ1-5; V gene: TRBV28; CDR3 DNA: TGTGCCAGCAGTGACAGGGGCAATCAGCCCCAGCATTTT; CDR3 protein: CASSDRGNQPQHF
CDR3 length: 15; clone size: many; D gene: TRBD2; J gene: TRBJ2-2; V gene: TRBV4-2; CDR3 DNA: TGTGCCAGCAGCCAAGACCCGGGAGGGGCCGGGGAGCTGTTTTTT; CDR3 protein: CASSQDPGGAGELFF
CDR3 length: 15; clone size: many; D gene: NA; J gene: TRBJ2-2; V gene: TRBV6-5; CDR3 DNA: TGTGCCAGCAGCATCGGGACTCTGAACACCGGGGAGCTGTTTTTT; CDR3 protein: CASSIGTLNTGELFF
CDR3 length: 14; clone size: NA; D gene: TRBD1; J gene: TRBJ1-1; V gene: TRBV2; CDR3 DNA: TGTGCCAGCAGTGTGACAGGGGGTGACACTGAAGCTTTCTTT; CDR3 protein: CASSVTGGDTEAFF
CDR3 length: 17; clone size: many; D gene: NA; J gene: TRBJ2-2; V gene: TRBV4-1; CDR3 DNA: TGCGCCAGCAGCCGCGGGACGACCGGGCTGGAGACCGGGGAGCTGTTTTTT; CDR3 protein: CASSRGTTGLETGELFF
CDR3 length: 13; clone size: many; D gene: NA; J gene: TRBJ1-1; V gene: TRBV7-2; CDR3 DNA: TGTGCCAGCAGCTTATCTCAAAACACTGAAGCTTTCTTT; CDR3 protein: CASSLSQNTEAFF
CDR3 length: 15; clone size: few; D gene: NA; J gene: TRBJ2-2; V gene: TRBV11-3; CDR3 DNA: TGTGCCAGCAGCCAGGACGGGGGTCACACCGGGGAGCTGTTTTTT; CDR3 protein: CASSQDGGHTGELFF
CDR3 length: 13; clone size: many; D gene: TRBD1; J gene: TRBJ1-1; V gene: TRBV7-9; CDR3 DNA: TGTGCCAGCAGATGGGACAGGAACACTGAAGCTTTCTTT; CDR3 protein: CASRWDRNTEAFF
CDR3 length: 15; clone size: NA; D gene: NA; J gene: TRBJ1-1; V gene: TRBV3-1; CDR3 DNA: TGTGCCAGCAGCCCCAATGGAGCCTTGAACACTGAAGCTTTCTTT; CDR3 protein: CASSPNGALNTEAFF
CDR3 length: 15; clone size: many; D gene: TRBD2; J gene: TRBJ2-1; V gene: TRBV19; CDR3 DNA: TGTGCCAGTAGTATAATATCCCGGGGGGACTTTGAGCAGTTCTTC; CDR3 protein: CASSIISRGDFEQFF
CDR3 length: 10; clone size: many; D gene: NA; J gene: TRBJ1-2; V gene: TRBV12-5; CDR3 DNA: TGTGCTAGTGGCACTGTAGGAGTCGGCTTC; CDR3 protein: CASGTVGVGF
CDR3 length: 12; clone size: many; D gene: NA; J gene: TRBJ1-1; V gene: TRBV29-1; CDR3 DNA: TGCAGCGCGTGGAGTTTGAACACTGAAGCTTTCTTT; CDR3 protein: CSAWSLNTEAFF
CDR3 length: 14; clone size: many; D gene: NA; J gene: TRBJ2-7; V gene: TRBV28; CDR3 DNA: TGTGCCAGCAGTTTTTCAGCGGTGACCTACGAGCAGTACTTC; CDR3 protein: CASSFSAVTYEQYF
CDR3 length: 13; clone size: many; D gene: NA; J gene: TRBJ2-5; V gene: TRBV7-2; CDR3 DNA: TGTGCCAGCAGCTCCCAAGGAGGAGAGACCCAGTACTTC; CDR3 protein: CASSSQGGETQYF
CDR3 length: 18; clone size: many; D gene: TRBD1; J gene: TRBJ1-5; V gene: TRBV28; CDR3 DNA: TGTGCCAGCAGTTTAATAGGGCCCGGACAGGGGAATCTTCAGCCCCAGCATTTT; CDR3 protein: CASSLIGPGQGNLQPQHF
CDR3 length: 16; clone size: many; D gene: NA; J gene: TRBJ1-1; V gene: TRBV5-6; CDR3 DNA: TGTGCCAGCAGCTTGGGGGGTCGGGGTGATTGGACTGAAGCTTTCTTT; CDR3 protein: CASSLGGRGDWTEAFF
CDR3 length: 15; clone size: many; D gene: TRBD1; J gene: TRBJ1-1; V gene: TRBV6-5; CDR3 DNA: TGTGCCAGCAGTCAGGGACAGGCGGGGAACACTGAAGCTTTCTTT; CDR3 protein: CASSQGQAGNTEAFF
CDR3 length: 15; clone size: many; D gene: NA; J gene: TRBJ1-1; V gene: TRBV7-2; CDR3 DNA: TGTGCCAGCAGCCCCTCTCCGGGACTAAACACTGAAGCTTTCTTT; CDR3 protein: CASSPSPGLNTEAFF
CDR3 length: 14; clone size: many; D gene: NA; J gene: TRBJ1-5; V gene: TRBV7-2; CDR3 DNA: TGTGCCAGCAGAACGGACGGTAGCAATCAGCCCCAGCATTTT; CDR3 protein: CASRTDGSNQPQHF
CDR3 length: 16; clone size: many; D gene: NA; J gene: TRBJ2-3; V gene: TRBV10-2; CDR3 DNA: TGCGCCAGCAGTGAATCACTAGCTAAGGGCACAGATACGCAGTATTTT; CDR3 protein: CASSESLAKGTDTQYF
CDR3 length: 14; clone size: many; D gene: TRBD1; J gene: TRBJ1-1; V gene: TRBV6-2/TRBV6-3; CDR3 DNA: TGTGCCAGCAGTTACCCGACAGGGCTGGGTGAAGCTTTCTTT; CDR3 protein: CASSYPTGLGEAFF
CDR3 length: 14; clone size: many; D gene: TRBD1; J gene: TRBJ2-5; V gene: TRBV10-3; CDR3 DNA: TGTGCCATCGGTTCGGGACAGGGTTGGGAGACCCAGTACTTC; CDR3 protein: CAIGSGQGWETQYF
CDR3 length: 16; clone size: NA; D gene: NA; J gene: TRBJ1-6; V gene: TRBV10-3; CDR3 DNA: TGTGCCATCAGGGGGGGAGGGAGCTCCTATAATTCACCCCTCCACTTT; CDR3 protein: CAIRGGGSSYNSPLHF
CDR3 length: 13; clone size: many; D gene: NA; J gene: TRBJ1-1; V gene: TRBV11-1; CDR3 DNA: TGTGCCAGCAGCTTAAAGGAGAGCACTGAAGCTTTCTTT; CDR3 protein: CASSLKESTEAFF
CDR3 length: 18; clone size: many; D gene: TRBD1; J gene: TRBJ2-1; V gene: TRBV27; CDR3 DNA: TGTGCCAGCAGTTTATCGTCCCTGACAGGGGTATTCTACAATGAGCAGTTCTTC; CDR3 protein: CASSLSSLTGVFYNEQFF
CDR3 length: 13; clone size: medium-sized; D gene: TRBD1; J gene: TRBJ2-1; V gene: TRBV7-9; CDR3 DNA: TGTGCCAGCAGCGGGACAGGTGGGATTGAGCAGTTCTTC; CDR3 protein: CASSGTGGIEQFF
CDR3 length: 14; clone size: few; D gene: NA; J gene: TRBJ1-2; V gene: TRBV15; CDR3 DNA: TGTGCCACCAGCAGACCCCGACCCGACCAGGGCTACACCTTC; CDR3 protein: CATSRPRPDQGYTF
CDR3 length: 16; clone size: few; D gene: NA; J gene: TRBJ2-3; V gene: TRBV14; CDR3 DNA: TGTGCCAGCAGCCCCCCGCGGGCGGGGGCCCCAGATACGCAGTATTTT; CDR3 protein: CASSPPRAGAPDTQYF